What follows are 29 T cell receptor beta chains derived from one specimen sequenced in a study of cytomegalovirus exposure and HLA in healthy donors. PCR employed 60 Vbeta and 13 Jbeta primers. Produced via immunoSEQ multiplex PCR; TCRdb's table is partial and in-frame only. The data hold about 200,000 clones, with about 80% observed a single time. The source material was PBMCs. These receptors were collected from a woman aged 25 to 39 in good health and CMV-seronegative.

This clone was seen only a few times. The CDR3 spells CASSVNRDREIVNYNSPLHF. CDR3 sequence (DNA): TGTGCCAGCAGTGTCAACCGGGACAGGGAAATCGTTAACTATAATTCACCCCTCCACTTT. The V call is TRBV6-1, the J call TRBJ1-6; 9 bases are shared with TRBD1. Germline CDR1 MNHNS, CDR2 SASEGT. The CDR3 has 20 amino acids. Trimming removed 4 bases from V and 3 bases from J; junction bases left unmatched: 16.

This rearrangement joins TRBV4-1 to TRBJ1-1; 7 bases fit TRBD1. The germline V gene encodes CDR1 MGHRA and CDR2 YSYEKL. CDR3 length equals 14 residues. Unmatched junction bases numbered 3, after V lost 3 bases and J lost 2 bases. Here the CDR3 reads CASSHRDRNTEAFF. CDR3 coding DNA: TGCGCCAGCAGCCATAGGGACAGAAACACTGAAGCTTTCTTT.

The rearrangement joins TRBV7-2 to TRBJ1-2, with a possible D match to TRBD1 (6 bases). Trimming removed 3 bases at V and 0 bases at J, with 14 bases between. The V gene's germline CDR1 is SGHTA and CDR2 FQGNSA. CDR3 length equals 16 residues. CDR3 DNA: TGTGCCAGCAGCTTTACAGGGCAACCTTCTAACTATGGCTACACCTTC. This encodes CASSFTGQPSNYGYTF.

This clone has only a few counts. The rearrangement links TRBV5-1 to TRBJ2-7; 8 positions match TRBD1. The CDR3 has 14 residues. CDR1 is SGHRS and CDR2 is YFSETQ in the germline V gene. V lost 0 bases to trimming and J lost 5 bases; unmatched junction nucleotides: 4. CDR3 sequence (DNA): TGCGCCAGCAGCTTGGCCTCAGGGGGCAACGAGCAGTACTTC. This gives the protein CASSLASGGNEQYF.

The chain recombines TRBV7-9 with TRBJ1-2; TRBD1 matches at 7 bases. Per the germline V gene, CDR1 is SEHNR and CDR2 is FQNEAQ (reference sequence). There are 17 residues in the CDR3. The V and J ends lost 5 bases and 0 bases, in that order; junction bases with no gene match: 12. In DNA, the CDR3 is TGTGCCAGCAGCAGACGGGGACAGCGCACAGCTAACTATGGCTACACCTTC. This translates into CASSRRGQRTANYGYTF.

This clone was detected a few times. The chain carries TRBV6-1 and TRBJ2-7; D call uncertain. Deletions cut 7 bases from V and 6 bases from J, with 16 bases between. Germline V gene lookup returns CDR1 MNHNS and CDR2 SASEGT. The CDR3 loop spans 13 amino acids. CDR3 bases: TGTGCCAGCACCCGCCAGGCGTCCGGCGAGCAGTACTTC. Translated, it gives CASTRQASGEQYF.

This clone occurred a few times. The chain has TRBV4-2 and TRBJ1-2, with 8 bases matching TRBD1. Trimming took 4 bases from V and 7 from J; bases not matched to a gene: 5. The CDR3 runs to 13 residues. The germline V gene has CDR1 LGHNA and CDR2 YNFKEQ. CDR3: CASSLGQGGGYTF. CDR3 DNA sequence: TGTGCCAGCAGCCTCGGACAGGGTGGTGGCTACACCTTC.

The genes are TRBV4-2 and TRBJ1-6; 10 bases are shared with TRBD1. The trim removed 4 bases at V and 7 bases at J, leaving 7 bases unmatched. The germline V gene has CDR1 LGHNA and CDR2 YNFKEQ. CDR3 length equals 16 residues. CDR3 region: CASSPDRGTGNSPLHF. The CDR3 region has the DNA TGTGCCAGCAGCCCGGACAGGGGGACGGGGAATTCACCCCTCCACTTT.

This chain connects TRBV10-3 to TRBJ1-2; 7 bases align to TRBD1. There are 13 residues in the CDR3. J was trimmed by 7 bases and V by 5 bases; bases with no gene match: 7. Germline V gene data show CDR1 as ENHRY and CDR2 as SYGVKD. CDR3 loop: CAISIDREGGYTF. CDR3 coding DNA: TGTGCCATCAGTATTGACAGGGAAGGTGGCTACACCTTC.

The rearrangement links TRBV4-1 to TRBJ2-1; 7 positions match TRBD1. The germline V gene has CDR1 MGHRA and CDR2 YSYEKL. This CDR3 contains 14 residues. V shed 4 bases, J shed 4 bases, and the junction held 4 bases outside the gene matches. CDR3 region: CASSPRTGYNEQFF. CDR3 sequence (DNA): TGCGCCAGCAGCCCCCGGACAGGTTACAATGAGCAGTTCTTC.

This clone turned up a few times. Here the CDR3 reads CASSRQAWGGYTF. As DNA, the CDR3 is TGTGCCAGCAGCCGACAGGCCTGGGGTGGCTACACCTTC. This chain joins TRBV5-6 and TRBJ1-2; a possible D gene is TRBD1 (6 bases). V lost 4 bases and J lost 7, with 14 bases in between. CDR1 SGHDT and CDR2 YYEEEE come from the germline V gene. This CDR3 has 13 residues.

About this clone: The junction and the germline gene differ at one end; a read error may be behind it. The chain combines TRBV4-1 with TRBJ2-1; TRBD2 agrees at 14 bases. The CDR3 has 16 amino acids. Germline CDR1 reads MGHRA; CDR2 reads YSYEKL. The CDR3 coding sequence is TGCGCCAGCAGACAAGGGGGACTAGCGGGAGCGGGTGAGCAGTTCTTC. Its protein is CASRQGGLAGAGEQFF.

This clone was seen once. J is TRBJ2-7 and V is TRBV5-6, with TRBD1 matching over 8 bases. Trimming took 4 bases from V and 3 from J; bases not matched to a gene: 6. The CDR3 runs to 14 residues. The germline V gene has CDR1 SGHDT and CDR2 YYEEEE. The CDR3 is CASSTDRAYYEQYF. CDR3 DNA: TGTGCCAGCAGCACGGACAGGGCTTACTACGAGCAGTACTTC.

Written as DNA, the CDR3 is TGTGCCAGCAGTTACTGGGCAGGGGCCCGCACAGATACGCAGTATTTT. This encodes CASSYWAGARTDTQYF. V is TRBV6-5 and J is TRBJ2-3; possible D gene TRBD1, 6 bases. Per the germline V gene, CDR1 is MNHEY and CDR2 is SVGAGI. V shed 1 base and J shed 1 base, with 12 bases lying between them. The CDR3 sequence is 16 residues long.

The rearrangement joins TRBV14 to TRBJ2-7, with 8 positions matching TRBD1. The junction had 7 bases not matched to a gene; V was cut back by 8 bases and J by 4 bases. The CDR3 consists of 13 residues. Germline CDR1 SGHDN, CDR2 FVKESK. The CDR3 sequence is CASSDRGSYEQYF. In nucleotides, the CDR3 is TGTGCCAGCTCTGACAGGGGAAGTTACGAGCAGTACTTC.

The chain has TRBV19 and TRBJ1-5; 7 bases are shared with TRBD1. Germline CDR1 is LNHDA and CDR2 is SQIVND (reference sequence). The CDR3 covers 13 residues. V shed 5 bases and J 9 bases; nucleotides not matched to a gene: 7. Here the CDR3 reads CASSDRAAGPQHF. The DNA for the CDR3 is TGTGCCAGTAGTGACAGGGCCGCAGGGCCCCAGCATTTT.

CDR3 loop: CASSLTGTGDEKLFF. The CDR3 DNA reads as TGCGCCAGCAGCTTAACCGGGACAGGGGATGAAAAACTGTTTTTT. The chain uses TRBV5-1 and TRBJ1-4; 10 bases map to TRBD1. V lost 2 bases, J lost 6 bases, and 4 bases stayed unmatched. The CDR3 runs to 15 residues. In germline, CDR1 is SGHRS, CDR2 YFSETQ. Complete variable domain (other parts from reference TRBV5-1 and TRBJ1-4): KAGVTQTPRYLIKTRGQQVTLSCSPISGHRSVSWYQQTPGQGLQFLFEYFSETQRNKGNFPGRFSGRQFSNSRSEMNVSTLELGDSALYLCASSLTGTGDEKLFFGSGTQLSVL.

V is TRBV7-9 and J is TRBJ1-1; D gene uncertain. V was trimmed by 5 bases and J by 3 bases, leaving 13 bases between them. This CDR3 has 14 amino acids. Germline V lookup: CDR1 SEHNR, CDR2 FQNEAQ (reference sequence). The CDR3 bases are TGTGCCAGCAGCCCCGCGGGTTCTGACACTGAAGCTTTCTTT. Translation: CASSPAGSDTEAFF.

The J gene is TRBJ1-3, the V gene TRBV29-1; possible D gene TRBD1, 5 bases. V lost 7 bases and J lost 4, with 14 bases in between. The CDR3 contains 13 residues. Germline-derived CDR1 and CDR2 are SQVTM and ANQGSEA. CDR3 nucleotides: TGCAGCGCTTCCGTGACAGCCGGAAACACCATATATTTT. Amino acid sequence: CSASVTAGNTIYF.

The V gene is TRBV6-5, the J gene TRBJ1-3; perhaps TRBD1 as D (5 bases). V gave up 5 bases and J gave up 1 base, with 12 bases separating them. Germline values: CDR1 MNHEY, CDR2 SVGAGI. This CDR3 spans 15 amino acids. CDR3 in amino acids: CASSQGSYSGNTIYF. CDR3 coding DNA: TGTGCCAGCAGTCAGGGCTCCTATTCTGGAAACACCATATATTTT.

In its sample, this clone was seen a few times. The J gene is TRBJ1-1, the V gene TRBV5-1; D call uncertain. V was pared by 0 bases and J by 1 base, with 10 bases between. Germline loops: CDR1 SGHRS, CDR2 YFSETQ. The CDR3 runs 15 residues. The CDR3 protein is CASSLVRGSNTEAFF. The CDR3 DNA is TGCGCCAGCAGCTTGGTCCGGGGTTCGAACACTGAAGCTTTCTTT. The full variable domain, rest sourced from reference TRBV5-1 and TRBJ1-1, is KAGVTQTPRYLIKTRGQQVTLSCSPISGHRSVSWYQQTPGQGLQFLFEYFSETQRNKGNFPGRFSGRQFSNSRSEMNVSTLELGDSALYLCASSLVRGSNTEAFFGQGTRLTVV.

Only one count was recorded for this clone. The chain couples TRBV4-1 to TRBJ2-3, with 10 bases identical to TRBD2. V was pared by 1 base and J by 4 bases, with 2 bases of the junction left unmatched. The CDR3 has 15 residues. Germline CDR1 is MGHRA and CDR2 is YSYEKL. The CDR3 loop is CASSQGLAGPDTQYF. CDR3 nucleotides: TGCGCCAGCAGCCAAGGACTAGCGGGCCCAGATACGCAGTATTTT.

The chain couples TRBV9 to TRBJ1-2; no reliable D call. CDR3 length: 11 amino acids. The V and J ends lost 3 bases and 13 bases respectively, with 13 bases between them. Germline CDR1 reads SGDLS; CDR2 reads YYNGEE. The CDR3 nucleotides are TGTGCCAGCAGCGACCCCCCACTTACCACCTTC. Residues: CASSDPPLTTF.

The sample holds one count of this clone. Germline and junction disagree at one end, which may indicate a read error. This chain uses TRBV6-1 with TRBJ1-3; TRBD1 matches at 9 bases. The CDR3 loop spans 15 amino acids. Germline assignment: CDR1 MNHNS and CDR2 SASEGT. The CDR3 here is CASSEGQGVWKHHIF. The CDR3 DNA is TGTGCCAGCAGTGAAGGACAGGGGGTCTGGAAACACCATATATTT.

The chain combines TRBV5-1 with TRBJ2-5; 9 bases are a match to TRBD1. The closer fit of TRBJ2-7 to the DNA end suggests the J call may be wrong. Germline CDR1 reads SGHRS; CDR2 reads YFSETQ. This CDR3 is 14 amino acids long. CDR3 sequence: CASSLLGQGYEQYF. The DNA for the CDR3 is TGCGCCAGCAGCTTGCTGGGACAGGGATACGAGCAGTACTTC.

The genes are TRBV27 and TRBJ1-2; possible D gene TRBD1, 6 bases. Germline V gene data show CDR1 as MNHEY and CDR2 as SMNVEV (reference sequence). The CDR3 runs 13 residues. V was pared by 6 bases and J by 8 bases, with 16 bases between. The CDR3 here is CASSPGTRGGYTF. CDR3 in DNA: TGTGCCAGCAGCCCTGGGACACGAGGAGGCTACACCTTC.

This rearrangement joins TRBV18 to TRBJ2-5; 9 bases fit TRBD1. There are 14 residues in the CDR3. Germline assignment: CDR1 KGHSH and CDR2 LQKENI. The V segment lost 4 bases and the J segment 6 bases; nucleotides outside the gene matches: 6. CDR3: CASSLQGAGKTQYF. The CDR3 nucleotides read TGTGCCAGCTCACTACAGGGGGCTGGGAAGACCCAGTACTTC.

The V call is TRBV5-1, the J call TRBJ2-3; 8 positions match TRBD2. The CDR3 spans 15 residues. The germline V gene encodes CDR1 SGHRS and CDR2 YFSETQ. V lost 2 bases, J lost 4 bases, and 6 bases stayed unmatched. CDR3 protein: CASSLGLAPPDTQYF. Here the CDR3 DNA reads TGCGCCAGCAGCTTAGGACTAGCCCCCCCAGATACGCAGTATTTT.

The chain links TRBV28 to TRBJ2-7; 9 nucleotides line up with TRBD2. This CDR3 spans 14 amino acids. With 3 bases clipped from V and 3 bases from J, the junction kept 3 bases outside the gene matches. Germline CDR1 and CDR2: MDHEN and SYDVKM. In DNA, the CDR3 is TGTGCCAGCAGTTTCACTAGCGGGCTCTACGAGCAGTACTTC. This encodes CASSFTSGLYEQYF.